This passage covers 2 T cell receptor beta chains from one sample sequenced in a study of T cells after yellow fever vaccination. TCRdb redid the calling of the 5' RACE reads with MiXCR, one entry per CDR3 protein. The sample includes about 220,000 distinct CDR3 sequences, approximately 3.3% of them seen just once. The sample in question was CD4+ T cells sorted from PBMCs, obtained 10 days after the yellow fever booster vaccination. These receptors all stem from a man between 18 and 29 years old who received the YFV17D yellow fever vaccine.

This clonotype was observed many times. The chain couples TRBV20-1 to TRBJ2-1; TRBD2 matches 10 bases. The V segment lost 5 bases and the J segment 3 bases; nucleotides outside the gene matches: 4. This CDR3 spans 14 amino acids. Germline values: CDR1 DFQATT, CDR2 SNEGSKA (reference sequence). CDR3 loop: CSAFLAGVYNEQFF. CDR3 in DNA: TGCAGTGCTTTTCTAGCGGGGGTCTACAATGAGCAGTTCTTC.

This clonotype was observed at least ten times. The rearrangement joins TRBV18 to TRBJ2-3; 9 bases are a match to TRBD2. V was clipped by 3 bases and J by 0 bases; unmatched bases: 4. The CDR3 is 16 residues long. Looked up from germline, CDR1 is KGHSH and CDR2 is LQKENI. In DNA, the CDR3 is TGTGCCAGCTCACCCCCCCTAGCGGGAAGCACAGATACGCAGTATTTT. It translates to CASSPPLAGSTDTQYF.